The rows below give T cell receptor beta chains drawn from one sample of a study of CD8 T cells in ankylosing spondylitis. TCRdb reanalysed the 5' RACE reads using MiXCR and keeps one entry per CDR3 protein. The profile shows a few hundred thousand distinct CDR3 sequences, roughly 8% of them singletons. Source material: blood, either unsorted or a sorted T cell fraction (not recorded which). The receptors were sampled from a male donor with ankylosing spondylitis. Each CDR3 is given with its conserved first and last residue. Each record gives: V gene, J gene, D gene, clone size, CDR3 protein, CDR3 DNA. A D gene is named only where the DNA matches it firmly. The listing skips clone size in some rows; elsewhere it reads once, few, many or a size class.

TRBV25-1	TRBJ2-7	TRBD2	.	CASTPGLLGREQYF	TGTGCCAGCACTCCGGGGCTCCTCGGGAGGGAGCAGTACTTC
TRBV25-1	TRBJ2-3	.	few	CASSPGGGRADTQYF	TGTGCCAGCAGTCCCGGAGGGGGCCGGGCAGATACGCAGTATTTT
TRBV11-1	TRBJ2-1	TRBD2	.	CASTGLRWSGSVSYNEQFF	TGTGCCAGCACGGGACTACGGTGGAGCGGGAGTGTCTCCTACAATGAGCAGTTCTTC
TRBV12-3/TRBV12-4	TRBJ1-1	.	few	CASSLALQSQEAFF	TGTGCCAGCAGTTTAGCGTTACAGAGTCAAGAAGCTTTCTTT
TRBV3-1	TRBJ2-7	TRBD2	.	CASSQALAGGEQYF	TGTGCCAGCAGCCAAGCACTAGCGGGAGGCGAGCAGTACTTC
TRBV7-9	TRBJ2-7	TRBD2	many	CASSLDGGSYEQYF	TGTGCCAGCAGCTTAGATGGCGGGAGTTACGAGCAGTACTTC
TRBV11-2	TRBJ1-4	.	.	CASSLFAGENEKLFF	TGTGCCAGCAGCTTATTTGCGGGAGAGAATGAAAAACTGTTTTTT
TRBV30	TRBJ2-1	TRBD2	few	CASGRNNEQFF	TGCGCCAGCGGGAGGAACAATGAGCAGTTCTTC
TRBV29-1	TRBJ1-2	TRBD1	many	CSVPERQGSNYGYTF	TGCAGCGTTCCAGAGAGACAGGGCTCCAACTATGGCTACACCTTC
TRBV10-3	TRBJ2-7	TRBD2	.	CAISEQSGGAYEQYF	TGTGCCATCAGTGAGCAAAGCGGGGGGGCCTACGAGCAGTACTTC
TRBV6-2/TRBV6-3	TRBJ2-4	.	.	CASSYSGQIAKNIQYF	TGTGCCAGCAGTTACTCTGGGCAGATAGCCAAAAACATTCAGTACTTC
TRBV29-1	TRBJ2-1	TRBD2	few	CSVEDLPSGTSSYNEQFF	TGCAGCGTTGAAGATCTGCCTAGCGGGACTAGCTCCTACAATGAGCAGTTCTTC
TRBV29-1	TRBJ2-2	.	many	CSVPSGTGELFF	TGCAGCGTCCCTAGTGGGACCGGGGAGCTGTTTTTT
TRBV27	TRBJ2-2	.	.	CASSLYVRGTNTGELFF	TGTGCCAGCAGTTTATACGTACGCGGCACGAACACCGGGGAGCTGTTTTTT
TRBV7-3	TRBJ1-4	.	many	CASSLRAGVREKLFF	TGTGCCAGCAGCTTAAGGGCGGGAGTACGCGAAAAACTGTTTTTT